A single sample is the source of the 4 T cell receptor beta chains below, sequenced in a study of blood T cells in healthy people across ages. Using a J-beta primer mix together with a sample-barcoded 5' primer, a second PCR was run for roughly 6 to 11 cycles. TCRdb re-called the 5' RACE reads through MiXCR, storing one row per CDR3 protein. The table shows hundreds of thousands of distinct CDR3 sequences, with 36% occurring only once. The sequencing input was blood. The source of these receptors is a man aged 18 to 30 in good health.

The CDR3 region has the DNA TGTGCCATCAGTGAGTTGGGACTGGACCGCAGCGGCTACACCTTC. Translation: CAISELGLDRSGYTF. J is TRBJ1-2 and V is TRBV10-3, with TRBD1 as a possible D gene (5 bases). CDR1 and CDR2 (germline): ENHRY, SYGVKD. V was pared by 1 base and J by 8 bases, with 17 bases between. The CDR3 is 15 residues long.

A few counts support this clonotype. The CDR3, as DNA: TGTGCCGACAAGAAGGATGAGCAGTTCTTC. The encoded protein is CADKKDEQFF. V and J are TRBV2 and TRBJ2-1; D gene ambiguous. Trimming took 11 bases from V and 8 from J, leaving 10 bases between them. The CDR3 contains 10 residues. The germline gives CDR1 SNHLY, CDR2 FYNNEI. Combining the CDR3 with reference TRBV2 and TRBJ2-1 gives the whole variable domain EPEVTQTPSHQVTQMGQEVILRCVPISNHLYFYWYRQILGQKVEFLVSFYNNEISEKSEIFDDQFSVERPDGSNFTLKIRSTKLEDSAMYFCADKKDEQFFGPGTRLTVL.

This clonotype has only one observation. A much larger clone is a single base away; this may be a read error. The rearrangement joins TRBV29-1 to TRBJ2-3, with 12 bases that match TRBD1. The CDR3 has 18 residues. Germline V gene lookup returns CDR1 SQVTM and CDR2 ANQGSEA. The CDR3 nucleotides are TGCAGCGTCGTCGGGGGACAGGGGGCCACCACCGGGACAGATGCGCAGTATTTT. It translates to CSVVGGQGATTGTDAQYF.

This clonotype has a handful of counts. This rearrangement joins TRBV4-3 to TRBJ2-3, with D possibly being TRBD2 (6 bases). Germline values: CDR1 LGHNA, CDR2 YSLEER. This CDR3 has 13 residues. The CDR3 DNA reads TGCCCGCAGGACCTAGCGAGAACAGATACGCAGTATTTT. It specifies CPQDLARTDTQYF.